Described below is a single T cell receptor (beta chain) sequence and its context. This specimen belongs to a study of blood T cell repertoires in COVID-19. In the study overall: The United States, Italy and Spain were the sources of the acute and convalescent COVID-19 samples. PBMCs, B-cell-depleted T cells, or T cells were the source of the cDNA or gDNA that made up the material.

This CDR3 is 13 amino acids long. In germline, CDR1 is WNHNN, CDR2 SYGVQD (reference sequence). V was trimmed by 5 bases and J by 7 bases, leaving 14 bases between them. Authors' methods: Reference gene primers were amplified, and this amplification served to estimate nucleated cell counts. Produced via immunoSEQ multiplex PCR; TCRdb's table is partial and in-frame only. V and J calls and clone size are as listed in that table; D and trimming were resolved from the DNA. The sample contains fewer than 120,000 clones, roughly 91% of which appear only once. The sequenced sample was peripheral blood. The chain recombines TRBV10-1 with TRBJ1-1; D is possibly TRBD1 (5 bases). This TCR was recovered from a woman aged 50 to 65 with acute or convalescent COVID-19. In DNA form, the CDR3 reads TGCGCCAGCAGTAGGGGTCTCGCCAATGAAGCTTTCTTT. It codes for CASSRGLANEAFF.